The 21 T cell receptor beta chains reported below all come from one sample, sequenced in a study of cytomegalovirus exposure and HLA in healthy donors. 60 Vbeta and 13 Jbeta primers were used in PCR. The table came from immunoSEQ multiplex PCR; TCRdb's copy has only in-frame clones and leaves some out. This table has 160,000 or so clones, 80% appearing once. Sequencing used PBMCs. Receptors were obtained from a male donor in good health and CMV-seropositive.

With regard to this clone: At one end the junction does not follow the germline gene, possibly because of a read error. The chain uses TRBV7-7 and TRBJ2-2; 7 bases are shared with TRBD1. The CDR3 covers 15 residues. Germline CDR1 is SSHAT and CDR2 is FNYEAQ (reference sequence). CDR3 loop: CASSHRQGNTGELFF. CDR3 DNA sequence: TGTGCTAGCAGCCACCGACAGGGTAACACCGGGGAGCTGTTTTTT.

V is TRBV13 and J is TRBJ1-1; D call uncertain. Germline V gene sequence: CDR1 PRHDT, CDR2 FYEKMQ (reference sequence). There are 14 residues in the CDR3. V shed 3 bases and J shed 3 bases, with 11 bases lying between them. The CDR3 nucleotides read TGTGCCAGCAGCTTCGTTGGGAGGGACACTGAAGCTTTCTTT. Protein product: CASSFVGRDTEAFF.

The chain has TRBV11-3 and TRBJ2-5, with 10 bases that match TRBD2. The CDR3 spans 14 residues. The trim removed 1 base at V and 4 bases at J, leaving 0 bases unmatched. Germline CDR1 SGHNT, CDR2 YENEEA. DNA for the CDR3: TGTGCCAGCAGCTTAGGACTAGCGGGAGAGACCCAGTACTTC. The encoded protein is CASSLGLAGETQYF.

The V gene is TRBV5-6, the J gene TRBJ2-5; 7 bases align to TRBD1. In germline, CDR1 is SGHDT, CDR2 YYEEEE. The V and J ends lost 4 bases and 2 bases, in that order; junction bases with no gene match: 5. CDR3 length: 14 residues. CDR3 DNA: TGTGCCAGCAGCGAGGGACAGACTCAAGAGACCCAGTACTTC. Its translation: CASSEGQTQETQYF.

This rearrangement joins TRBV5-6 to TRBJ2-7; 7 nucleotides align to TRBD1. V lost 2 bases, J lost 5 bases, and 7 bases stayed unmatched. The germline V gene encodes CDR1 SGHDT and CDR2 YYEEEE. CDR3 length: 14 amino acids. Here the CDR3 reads CASSFKGAGHEQYF. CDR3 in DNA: TGTGCCAGCAGCTTCAAGGGGGCAGGCCACGAGCAGTACTTC.

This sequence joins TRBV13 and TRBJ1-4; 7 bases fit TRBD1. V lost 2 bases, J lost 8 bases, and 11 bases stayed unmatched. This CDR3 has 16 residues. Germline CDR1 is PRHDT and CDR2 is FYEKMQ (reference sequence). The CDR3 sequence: CASSLLLDRVEEKLFF. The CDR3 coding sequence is TGTGCCAGCAGCTTACTCCTCGACAGGGTCGAAGAAAAACTGTTTTTT.

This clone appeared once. CDR3 coding DNA: TGTGCCAGCAGAGAGAGACTAGCGGGAGGAAGGTACTACAATGAGCAGTTCTTC. It translates to CASRERLAGGRYYNEQFF. This rearrangement joins TRBV2 to TRBJ2-1; 13 nucleotides agree with TRBD2. V dropped 6 bases and J dropped 3; count of bases not matched to a gene: 11. The germline CDR1 and CDR2 sequences are SNHLY and FYNNEI. The CDR3 extends over 18 amino acids.

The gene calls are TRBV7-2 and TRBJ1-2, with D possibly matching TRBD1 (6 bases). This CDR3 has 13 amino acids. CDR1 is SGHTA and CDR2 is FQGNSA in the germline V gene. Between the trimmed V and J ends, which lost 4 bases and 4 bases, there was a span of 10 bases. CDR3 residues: CASSSQGFYGYTF. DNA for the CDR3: TGTGCCAGCAGCTCACAGGGCTTCTATGGCTACACCTTC. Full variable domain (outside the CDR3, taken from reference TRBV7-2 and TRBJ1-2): GAGVSQSPSNKVTEKGKDVELRCDPISGHTALYWYRQSLGQGLEFLIYFQGNSAPDKSGLPSDRFSAERTGGSVSTLTIQRTQQEDSAVYLCASSSQGFYGYTFGSGTRLTVV.

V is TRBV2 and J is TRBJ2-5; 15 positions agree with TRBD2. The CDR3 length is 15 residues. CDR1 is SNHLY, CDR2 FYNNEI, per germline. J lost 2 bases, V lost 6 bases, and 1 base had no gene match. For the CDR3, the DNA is TGTGCCAGCAGGGGGACTAGCGGGAGGCAAGAGACCCAGTACTTC. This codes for CASRGTSGRQETQYF.

For the CDR3, the DNA is TGTGCCAGCAGCGCAAACAGGGGGCTGGATGAAAAACTGTTTTTT. It encodes CASSANRGLDEKLFF. This sequence joins TRBV5-4 and TRBJ1-4, with 9 positions matching TRBD1. With 4 bases clipped from V and 6 bases from J, the junction kept 7 bases outside the gene matches. CDR1 and CDR2 from the germline V gene are SGHNT and YYREEE (reference sequence). The CDR3 runs 15 residues.

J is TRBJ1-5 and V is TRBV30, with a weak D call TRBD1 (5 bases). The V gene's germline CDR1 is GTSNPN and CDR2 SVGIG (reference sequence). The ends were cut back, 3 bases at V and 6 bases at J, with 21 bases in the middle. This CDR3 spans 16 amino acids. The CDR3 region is CAWRVRGASGVQPQHF. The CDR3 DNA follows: TGTGCCTGGAGGGTCCGTGGGGCAAGTGGTGTTCAGCCCCAGCATTTT.

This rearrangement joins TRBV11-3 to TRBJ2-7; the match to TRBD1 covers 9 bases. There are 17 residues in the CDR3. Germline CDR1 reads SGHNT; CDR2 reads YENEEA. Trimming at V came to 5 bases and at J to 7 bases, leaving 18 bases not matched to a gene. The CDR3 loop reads CASSDPRNRGPSREQYF. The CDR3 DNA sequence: TGTGCCAGCAGCGACCCCCGCAACAGGGGGCCCTCTCGGGAGCAGTACTTC. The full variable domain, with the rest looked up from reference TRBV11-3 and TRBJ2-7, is EAGVVQSPRYKIIEKKQPVAFWCNPISGHNTLYWYLQNLGQGPELLIRYENEEAVDDSQLPKDRFSAERLKGVDSTLKIQPAELGDSAVYLCASSDPRNRGPSREQYFGPGTRLTVT.

The CDR3 sequence: CASSLAREGDNEQFF. The CDR3 region has the DNA TGTGCCAGCAGCTTAGCCCGGGAGGGGGACAATGAGCAGTTCTTC. The rearrangement joins TRBV7-8 to TRBJ2-1; 8 bases align to TRBD2. The CDR3 length is 15 residues. Germline CDR1 SGHVS, CDR2 FQNEAQ. Trimming took 0 bases from V and 5 from J; bases not matched to a gene: 3.

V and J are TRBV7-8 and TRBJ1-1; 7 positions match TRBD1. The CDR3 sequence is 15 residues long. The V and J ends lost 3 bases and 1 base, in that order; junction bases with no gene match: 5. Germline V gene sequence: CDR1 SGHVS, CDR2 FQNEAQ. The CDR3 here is CASSFPTGSNTEAFF. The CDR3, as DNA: TGTGCCAGCAGCTTCCCGACAGGGTCGAACACTGAAGCTTTCTTT.

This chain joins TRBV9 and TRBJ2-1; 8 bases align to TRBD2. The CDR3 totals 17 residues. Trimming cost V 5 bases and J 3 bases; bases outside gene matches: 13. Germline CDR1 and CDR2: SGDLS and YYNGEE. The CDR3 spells CASSTRVESGSYNEQFF. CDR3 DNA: TGTGCCAGCAGTACCCGAGTGGAGAGCGGGAGCTACAATGAGCAGTTCTTC.

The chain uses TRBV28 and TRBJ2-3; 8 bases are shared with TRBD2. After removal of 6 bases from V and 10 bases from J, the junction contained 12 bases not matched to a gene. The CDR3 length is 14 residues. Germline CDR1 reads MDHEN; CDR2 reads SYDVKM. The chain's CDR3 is CASSLGWAGGSQYF. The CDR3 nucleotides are TGTGCCAGCAGCCTAGGATGGGCGGGAGGTTCGCAGTATTTT. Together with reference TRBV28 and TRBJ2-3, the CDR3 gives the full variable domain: DVKVTQSSRYLVKRTGEKVFLECVQDMDHENMFWYRQDPGLGLRLIYFSYDVKMKEKGDIPEGYSVSREKKERFSLILESASTNQTSMYLCASSLGWAGGSQYFGPGTRLTVL.

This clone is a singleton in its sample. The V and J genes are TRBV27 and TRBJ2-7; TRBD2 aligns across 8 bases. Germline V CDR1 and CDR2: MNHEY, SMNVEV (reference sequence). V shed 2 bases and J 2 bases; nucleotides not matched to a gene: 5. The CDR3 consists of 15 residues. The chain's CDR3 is CASSLRLAQTYEQYF. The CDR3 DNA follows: TGTGCCAGCAGTTTACGACTAGCGCAAACCTACGAGCAGTACTTC.

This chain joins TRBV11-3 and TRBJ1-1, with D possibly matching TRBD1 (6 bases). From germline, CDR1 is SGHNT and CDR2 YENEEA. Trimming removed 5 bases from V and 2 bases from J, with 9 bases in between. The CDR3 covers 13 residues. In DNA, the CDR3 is TGTGCCAGCAGCCCACAGGGAAACACTGAAGCTTTCTTT. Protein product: CASSPQGNTEAFF.

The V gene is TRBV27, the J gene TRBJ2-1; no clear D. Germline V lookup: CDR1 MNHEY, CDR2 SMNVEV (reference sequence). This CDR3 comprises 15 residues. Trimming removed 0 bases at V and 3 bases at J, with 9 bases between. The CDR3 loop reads CASSLSKRVYNEQFF. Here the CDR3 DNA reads TGTGCCAGCAGTTTATCGAAAAGAGTCTACAATGAGCAGTTCTTC.

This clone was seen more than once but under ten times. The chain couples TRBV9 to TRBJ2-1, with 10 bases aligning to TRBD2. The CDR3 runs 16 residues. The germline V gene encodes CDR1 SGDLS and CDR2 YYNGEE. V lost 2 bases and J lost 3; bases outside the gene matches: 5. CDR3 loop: CASSVELAGYYNEQFF. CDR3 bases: TGTGCCAGCAGCGTCGAACTAGCGGGATACTACAATGAGCAGTTCTTC.

The CDR3 region has the DNA TGTGCCAGCAGCCTAACGGGTCGCCCAGATACGCAGTATTTT. It translates to CASSLTGRPDTQYF. The chain uses TRBV28 and TRBJ2-3; D remains unclear. Trimming pared 6 bases from V and 4 bases from J, leaving 14 bases between. CDR1 is MDHEN and CDR2 is SYDVKM in the germline V gene. The CDR3 has 14 amino acids.